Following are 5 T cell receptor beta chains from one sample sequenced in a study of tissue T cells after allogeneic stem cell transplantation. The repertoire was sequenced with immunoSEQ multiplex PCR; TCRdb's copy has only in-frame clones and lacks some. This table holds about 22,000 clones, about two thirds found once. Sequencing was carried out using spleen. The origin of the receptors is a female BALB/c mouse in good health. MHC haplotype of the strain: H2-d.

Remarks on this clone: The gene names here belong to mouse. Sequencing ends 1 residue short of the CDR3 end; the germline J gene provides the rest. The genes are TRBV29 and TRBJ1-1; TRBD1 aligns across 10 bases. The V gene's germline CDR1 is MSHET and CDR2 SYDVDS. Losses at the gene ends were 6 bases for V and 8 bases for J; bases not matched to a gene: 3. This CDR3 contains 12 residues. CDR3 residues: CASRRTGGEVFF. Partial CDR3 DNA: TGTGCTAGCAGACGGACAGGGGGGGAAGTCTTC.

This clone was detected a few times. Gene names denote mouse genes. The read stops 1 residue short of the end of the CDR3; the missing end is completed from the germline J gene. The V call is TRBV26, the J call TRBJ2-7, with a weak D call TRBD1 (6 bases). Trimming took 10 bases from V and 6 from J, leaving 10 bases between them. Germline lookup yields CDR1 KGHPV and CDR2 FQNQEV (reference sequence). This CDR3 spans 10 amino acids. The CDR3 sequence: CATPGVEQYF. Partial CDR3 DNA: TGTGCCACCCCAGGGGTTGAACAGTAC.

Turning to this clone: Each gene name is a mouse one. CDR3 DNA (partial): TGTGCCAGCAGCAACAGGGTTGGGGGTCAAAACACCTTGTAC. Its protein is CASSNRVGGQNTLY. The full CDR3 is CASSNRVGGQNTLYF. The gene calls are TRBV4 and TRBJ2-4; a possible D gene is TRBD1 (6 bases). The observed sequence ends 1 residue before the CDR3 terminus, with the missing tail filled in from the germline J gene. The germline CDR1 and CDR2 sequences are LGHDT and YNNKQL (reference sequence). V gave up 5 bases and J gave up 1 base, with 13 bases separating them. The CDR3 has 15 amino acids. The variable domain in full, completed from reference TRBV4 and TRBJ2-4, reads ETAVFQTPNYHVTQVGNEVSFNCKQTLGHDTMYWYKQDSKKLLKIMFSYNNKQLIVNETVPRRFSPQSSDKAHLNLRIKSVEPEDSAVYLCASSNRVGGQNTLYFGAGTRLSVL.

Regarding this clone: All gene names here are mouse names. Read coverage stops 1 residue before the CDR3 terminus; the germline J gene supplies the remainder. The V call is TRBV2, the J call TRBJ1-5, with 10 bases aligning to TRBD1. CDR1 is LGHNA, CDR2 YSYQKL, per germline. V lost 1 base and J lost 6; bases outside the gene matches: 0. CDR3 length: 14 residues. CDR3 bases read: TGTGCCAGCAGCCAAGGGACAGGGGGCCAGGCTCCGCTT. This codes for CASSQGTGGQAPL. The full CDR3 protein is CASSQGTGGQAPLF.

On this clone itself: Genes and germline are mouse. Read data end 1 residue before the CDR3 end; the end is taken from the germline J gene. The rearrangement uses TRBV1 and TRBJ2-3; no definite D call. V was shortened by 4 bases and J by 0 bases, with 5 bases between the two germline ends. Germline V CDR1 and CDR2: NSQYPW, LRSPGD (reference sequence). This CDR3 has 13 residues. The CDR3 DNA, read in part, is TGCACCTGCAGTGAGAAGAGTGCAGAAACGCTGTAT. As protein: CTCSEKSAETLY. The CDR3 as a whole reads CTCSEKSAETLYF.